This T cell receptor (beta chain) derives from a study of blood T cell repertoires in COVID-19. In the study overall: COVID-19 samples from acute and convalescent phases originated in the United States, Italy and Spain.

The data were produced by immunoSEQ multiplex PCR, yet TCRdb's version contains in-frame clones alone and is incomplete. Of 300,000 or so clones in the sample, roughly 90% are singletons; the top ten hold 2.9%. Seattle enrolled patients during active infection and tracked them longitudinally. With 3 bases clipped from V and 2 bases from J, the junction kept 4 bases outside the gene matches. Germline CDR1 is LNHDA and CDR2 is SQIVND (reference sequence). The CDR3 covers 16 residues. The V gene is TRBV19, the J gene TRBJ2-3, with 11 bases matching TRBD2. The sample taken for sequencing was peripheral blood. This receptor was obtained from a woman aged 25 to 39 with COVID-19, enrolled during active disease. This CDR3 reads CASSITSGSFTDTQYF. CDR3 DNA: TGTGCCAGTAGTATTACTAGCGGGAGTTTCACAGATACGCAGTATTTT.